A single sample is the source of the 17 T cell receptor beta chains below, sequenced in a study of cytomegalovirus exposure and HLA in healthy donors. PCR primers comprised 60 Vbeta and 13 Jbeta primers. Using immunoSEQ multiplex PCR, the repertoire was profiled, and TCRdb retains in-frame clones only, with some absent. The sample has fewer than 200,000 clones; around 80% are singletons. The source material was PBMCs. These receptors all come from a woman in her forties or fifties in good health and CMV-seropositive.

The gene calls are TRBV5-4 and TRBJ2-3; a possible D gene is TRBD2 (5 bases). Germline V gene lookup returns CDR1 SGHNT and CDR2 YYREEE (reference sequence). CDR3 size: 15 residues. Trimming left V 0 bases short and J 1 base short, with 9 bases between. In nucleotides, the CDR3 is TGTGCCAGCAGCTTGGATTATAGCGGCACAGATACGCAGTATTTT. It specifies CASSLDYSGTDTQYF.

The V gene is TRBV18, the J gene TRBJ2-7; D may be TRBD2 (5 bases). Per germline, CDR1 KGHSH and CDR2 LQKENI. The CDR3 consists of 13 residues. V shed 4 bases and J shed 7 bases, with 14 bases lying between them. Here the CDR3 reads CASSRSGSGEQYF. DNA of the CDR3: TGTGCCAGCTCACGGAGCGGTTCGGGAGAGCAGTACTTC.

The chain links TRBV5-4 to TRBJ1-1; TRBD1 aligns across 10 bases. Germline trimming cut 4 bases from V and 8 bases from J; bases unmatched to any gene: 8. The CDR3 extends over 14 amino acids. Germline V gives CDR1 SGHNT, CDR2 YYREEE (reference sequence). In DNA form, the CDR3 reads TGTGCCAGCAGCGCCGGGACAGGGGCCAGAGAAGCTTTCTTT. Residues: CASSAGTGAREAFF.

The chain joins TRBV15 to TRBJ2-7, with D possibly matching TRBD1 (6 bases). V gave up 0 bases and J gave up 3 bases, with 15 bases separating them. Germline loops: CDR1 LNHNV, CDR2 YYDKDF (reference sequence). CDR3 size: 16 residues. The chain's CDR3 is CATSRDGGTGRYEQYF. The CDR3 region has the DNA TGTGCCACCAGCAGAGATGGGGGCACGGGCCGCTACGAGCAGTACTTC. Full variable domain (rest looked up from reference TRBV15 and TRBJ2-7): DAMVIQNPRYQVTQFGKPVTLSCSQTLNHNVMYWYQQKSSQAPKLLFHYYDKDFNNEADTPDNFQSRRPNTSFCFLDIRSPGLGDTAMYLCATSRDGGTGRYEQYFGPGTRLTVT.

The gene calls are TRBV7-3 and TRBJ1-3, with 11 bases lining up with TRBD1. The CDR3 consists of 15 residues. Looked up from germline, CDR1 is SGHTA and CDR2 is FQGTGA. The V and J ends lost 3 bases and 2 bases, in that order; junction bases with no gene match: 0. The CDR3 spells CASSLDRGPGNTIYF. The DNA of the CDR3 is TGTGCCAGCAGCTTGGACAGGGGGCCTGGAAACACCATATATTTT.

The J gene is TRBJ2-1, the V gene TRBV19; a possible D gene is TRBD1 (6 bases). This CDR3 has 16 amino acids. V lost 6 bases, J lost 6 bases, and 21 bases lay in between. CDR1 LNHDA and CDR2 SQIVND come from the germline V gene (reference sequence). In nucleotides, the CDR3 is TGTGCCAGTAGCAACACCGGGACATCCTACAGCAATGAGCAGTTCTTC. This gives the protein CASSNTGTSYSNEQFF.

This clone was found a few times. This chain connects TRBV19 to TRBJ1-1; D uncertain. The CDR3 is made up of 12 amino acids. Germline CDR1 is LNHDA and CDR2 is SQIVND (reference sequence). Trimming removed 5 bases from V and 6 bases from J, with 10 bases in between. The chain's CDR3 is CASSLRAAEAFF. The CDR3 DNA follows: TGTGCCAGTAGTTTGAGGGCCGCTGAAGCTTTCTTT.

The V and J genes are TRBV4-3 and TRBJ2-6, with a weak D call TRBD2 (6 bases). This CDR3 has 20 amino acids. CDR1 is LGHNA and CDR2 is YSLEER in the germline V gene. Between the trimmed V and J ends, which lost 4 bases and 0 bases, there was a span of 22 bases. CDR3: CASSPALGTPTISGANVLTF. CDR3 bases: TGCGCCAGCAGCCCCGCCCTCGGGACTCCAACCATCTCTGGGGCCAACGTCCTGACTTTC.

There are a few counts of this clone. This chain links TRBV7-2 with TRBJ2-1, with D perhaps TRBD1 (5 bases). Germline-derived CDR1 and CDR2 are SGHTA and FQGNSA. The CDR3 is 17 residues long. V lost 5 bases to trimming and J lost 0 bases, with 17 bases between them. For the CDR3, the DNA is TGTGCCAGCAGCCTAACTTTGGGTGGGGCCTCCTACAATGAGCAGTTCTTC. Its protein is CASSLTLGGASYNEQFF.

The chain has TRBV5-3 and TRBJ2-7; D perhaps matches TRBD1 (6 bases). TRBV5-3 is placed among ORFs of uncertain function. The CDR3 length is 15 residues. V lost 2 bases and J 3 bases, leaving 15 bases between the germline ends. CDR3 amino acids: CARSLNRDINYEQYF. For the CDR3, the DNA is TGTGCCAGAAGCTTAAACCGGGACATCAACTACGAGCAGTACTTC.

The chain couples TRBV6-6 to TRBJ2-7, with TRBD2 matching over 7 bases. CDR1 and CDR2 from the germline V gene are MNHNY and SVGAGI (reference sequence). After removal of 5 bases from V and 2 bases from J, the junction contained 6 bases not matched to a gene. The CDR3 is made up of 14 amino acids. The CDR3 sequence: CASSRSGAAYEQYF. The DNA of the CDR3 is TGTGCCAGCAGTCGGAGCGGGGCGGCCTACGAGCAGTACTTC.

This sequence joins TRBV5-6 and TRBJ2-1; the match to TRBD2 covers 13 bases. Germline trimming cut 3 bases from V and 15 bases from J; bases unmatched to any gene: 12. Germline V gives CDR1 SGHDT, CDR2 YYEEEE. There are 15 residues in the CDR3. DNA for the CDR3: TGTGCCAGCAGCTCTGGCATCGGACTAGCGGGAGAGTTGTTCTTC. It translates to CASSSGIGLAGELFF.

About this clone itself: One junction end disagrees with the germline gene, perhaps due to a read error. The V gene is TRBV6-1, the J gene TRBJ1-2; maybe TRBD1 (5 bases). The CDR3 covers 15 residues. Germline-derived CDR1 and CDR2 are MNHNS and SASEGT. CDR3 DNA: TGTGCCAGAAGTGAAGGCCCAGGGAACTCGGCGAGCTACACCTTC. It encodes CARSEGPGNSASYTF.

This sequence joins TRBV27 and TRBJ2-1; 11 positions match TRBD2. The CDR3 extends over 20 amino acids. Trimming took 5 bases from V and 10 from J; bases not matched to a gene: 25. CDR1 and CDR2 from the germline V gene are MNHEY and SMNVEV (reference sequence). CDR3 sequence: CASSGQVISGRAGGKGEQFF. The CDR3 nucleotides are TGTGCCAGCAGTGGACAGGTTATTAGCGGGAGGGCGGGGGGGAAAGGAGAGCAGTTCTTC.

The chain uses TRBV19 and TRBJ2-3, with 11 bases that match TRBD2. The CDR3 covers 16 residues. From germline, CDR1 is LNHDA and CDR2 SQIVND (reference sequence). The J segment lost 2 bases and the V segment lost 3 bases, leaving 4 bases of the junction unmatched. The CDR3 here is CASSMRLAGNTDTQYF. CDR3 nucleotides: TGTGCCAGTAGTATGCGACTAGCGGGGAACACAGATACGCAGTATTTT.

The V and J genes are TRBV19 and TRBJ1-5; 7 bases map to TRBD1. The germline V gene has CDR1 LNHDA and CDR2 SQIVND (reference sequence). This CDR3 comprises 16 residues. V shed 7 bases, J shed 3 bases, and the junction held 12 bases outside the gene matches. DNA of the CDR3: TGTGCCAGTACTAGACAGGGTGCTACTTCCAATCAGCCCCAGCATTTT. This gives the protein CASTRQGATSNQPQHF.

The rearrangement links TRBV19 to TRBJ1-4, with no clear D. Germline CDR1 is LNHDA and CDR2 is SQIVND (reference sequence). V dropped 6 bases and J dropped 3 bases, with 17 bases sitting between them. The CDR3 runs to 16 residues. In DNA, the CDR3 is TGTGCCAGTAGCCCGGGAGGGCAGGTAGCTAATGAAAAACTGTTTTTT. Translated, it gives CASSPGGQVANEKLFF.